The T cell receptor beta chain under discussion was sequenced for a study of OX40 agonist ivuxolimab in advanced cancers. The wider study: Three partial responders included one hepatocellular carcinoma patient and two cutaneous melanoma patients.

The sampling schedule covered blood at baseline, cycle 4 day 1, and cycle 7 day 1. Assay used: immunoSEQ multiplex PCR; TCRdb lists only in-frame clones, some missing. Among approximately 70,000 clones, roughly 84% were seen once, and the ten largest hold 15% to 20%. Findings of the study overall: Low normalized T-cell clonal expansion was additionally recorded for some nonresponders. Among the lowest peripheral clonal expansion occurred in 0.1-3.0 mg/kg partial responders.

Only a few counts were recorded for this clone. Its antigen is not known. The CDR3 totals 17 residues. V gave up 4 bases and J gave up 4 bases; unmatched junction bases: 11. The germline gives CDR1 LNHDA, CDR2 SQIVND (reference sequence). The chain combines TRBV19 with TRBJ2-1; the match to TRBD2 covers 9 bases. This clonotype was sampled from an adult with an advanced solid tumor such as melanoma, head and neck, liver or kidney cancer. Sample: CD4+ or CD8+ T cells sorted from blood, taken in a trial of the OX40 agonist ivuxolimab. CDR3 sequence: CASSTSLAGRYYNEQFF. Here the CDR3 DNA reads TGTGCCAGTAGTACTTCCCTAGCGGGACGGTATTACAATGAGCAGTTCTTC. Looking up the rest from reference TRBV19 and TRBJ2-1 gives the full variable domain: DGGITQSPKYLFRKEGQNVTLSCEQNLNHDAMYWYRQDPGQGLRLIYYSQIVNDFQKGDIAEGYSVSREKKESFPLTVTSAQKNPTAFYLCASSTSLAGRYYNEQFFGPGTRLTVL.